The text below deals with one T cell receptor (beta chain). This entry comes from a study of OX40 agonist ivuxolimab in advanced cancers. Study-level information: Partial response was recorded in three patients: one hepatocellular carcinoma and two cutaneous melanoma cases.

V shed 4 bases, J shed 2 bases, and the junction held 2 bases outside the gene matches. CDR1 and CDR2 (germline): LNHDA, SQIVND (reference sequence). The CDR3 spans 13 residues. Profiled with immunoSEQ multiplex PCR; TCRdb holds only in-frame clones, not every one. This repertoire shows roughly 58,000 clones, about 93% found once; its top ten account for around a sixth. The chain employs TRBV19 and TRBJ2-7; 7 bases map to TRBD1. This clonotype was obtained from an adult with an advanced solid tumor such as melanoma, head and neck, liver or kidney cancer. The specimen was CD4+ or CD8+ T cells sorted from blood, collected in a trial of the OX40 agonist ivuxolimab. The CDR3 region has the DNA TGTGCCAGTAGTAGGCAGGGGGCCTACGAGCAGTACTTC. It encodes CASSRQGAYEQYF.